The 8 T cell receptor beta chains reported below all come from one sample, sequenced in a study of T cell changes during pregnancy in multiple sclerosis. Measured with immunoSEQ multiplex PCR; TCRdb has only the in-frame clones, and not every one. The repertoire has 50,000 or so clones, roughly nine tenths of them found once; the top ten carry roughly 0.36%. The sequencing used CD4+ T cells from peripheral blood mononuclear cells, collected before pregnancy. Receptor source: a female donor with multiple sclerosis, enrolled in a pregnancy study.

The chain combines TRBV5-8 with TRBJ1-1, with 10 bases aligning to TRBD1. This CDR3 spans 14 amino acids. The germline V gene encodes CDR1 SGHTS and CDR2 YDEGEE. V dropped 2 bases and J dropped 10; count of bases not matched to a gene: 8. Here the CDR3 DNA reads TGTGCCAGCAGCTTAGCCGGGACAGGGGTCTCAGCTTTCTTT. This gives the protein CASSLAGTGVSAFF.

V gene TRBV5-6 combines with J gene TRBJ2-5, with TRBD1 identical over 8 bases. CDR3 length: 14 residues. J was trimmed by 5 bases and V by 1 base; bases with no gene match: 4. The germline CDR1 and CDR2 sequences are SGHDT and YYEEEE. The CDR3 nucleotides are TGTGCCAGCAGCTTGCACAGGGGGAGTGAGACCCAGTACTTC. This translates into CASSLHRGSETQYF.

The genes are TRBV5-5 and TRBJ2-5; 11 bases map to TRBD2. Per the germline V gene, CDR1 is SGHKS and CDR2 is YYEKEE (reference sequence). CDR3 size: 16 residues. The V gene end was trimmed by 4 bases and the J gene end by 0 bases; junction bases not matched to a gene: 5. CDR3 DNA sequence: TGTGCCAGCAGCCGAGGGGGACTAGCGGACCAAGAGACCCAGTACTTC. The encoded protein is CASSRGGLADQETQYF.

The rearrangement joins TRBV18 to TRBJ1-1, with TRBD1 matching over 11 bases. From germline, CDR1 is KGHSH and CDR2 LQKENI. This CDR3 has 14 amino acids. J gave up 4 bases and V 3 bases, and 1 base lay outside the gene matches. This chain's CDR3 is CASSPGTGGTEAFF. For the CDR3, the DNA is TGTGCCAGCTCACCCGGGACAGGGGGCACTGAAGCTTTCTTT.

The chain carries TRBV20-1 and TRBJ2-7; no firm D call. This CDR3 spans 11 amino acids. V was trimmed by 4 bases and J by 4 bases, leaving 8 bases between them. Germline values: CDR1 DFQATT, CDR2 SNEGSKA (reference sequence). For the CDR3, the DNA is TGCAGTGCTAATATTCTTTACGAGCAGTACTTC. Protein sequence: CSANILYEQYF.

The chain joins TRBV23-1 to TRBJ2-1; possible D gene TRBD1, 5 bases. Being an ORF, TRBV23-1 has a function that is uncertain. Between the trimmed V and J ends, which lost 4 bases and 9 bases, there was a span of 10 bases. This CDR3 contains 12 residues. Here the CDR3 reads CASSPHTGEQFF. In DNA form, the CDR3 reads TGCGCCAGCAGTCCACACACAGGTGAGCAGTTCTTC.

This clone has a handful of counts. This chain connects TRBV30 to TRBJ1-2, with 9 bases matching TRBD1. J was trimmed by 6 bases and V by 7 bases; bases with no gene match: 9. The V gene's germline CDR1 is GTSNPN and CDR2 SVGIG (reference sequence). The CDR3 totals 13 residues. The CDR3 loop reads CAYTGGEWDGYTF. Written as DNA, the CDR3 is TGTGCCTACACAGGGGGCGAATGGGATGGCTACACCTTC.

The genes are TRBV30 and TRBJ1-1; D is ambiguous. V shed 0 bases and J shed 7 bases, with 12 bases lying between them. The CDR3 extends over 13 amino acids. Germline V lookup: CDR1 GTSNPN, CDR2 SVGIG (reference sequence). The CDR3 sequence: CAWSVHATDEAFF. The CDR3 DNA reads TGTGCCTGGAGTGTCCACGCAACAGATGAAGCTTTCTTT.